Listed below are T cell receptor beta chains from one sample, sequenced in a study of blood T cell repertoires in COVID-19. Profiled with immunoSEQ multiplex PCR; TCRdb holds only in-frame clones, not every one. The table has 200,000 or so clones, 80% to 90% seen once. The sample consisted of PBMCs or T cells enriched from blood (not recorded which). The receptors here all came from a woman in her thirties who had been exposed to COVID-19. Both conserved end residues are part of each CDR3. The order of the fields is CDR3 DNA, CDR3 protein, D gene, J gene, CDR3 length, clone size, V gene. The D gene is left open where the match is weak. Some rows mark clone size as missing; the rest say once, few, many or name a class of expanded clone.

CDR3 DNA: TGCAGCGTTGCCTGGGACAGGGGAAGAGGGAACACTGAAGCTTTCTTT
CDR3 protein: CSVAWDRGRGNTEAFF
D gene: TRBD1
J gene: TRBJ1-1
CDR3 length: 16
clone size: NA
V gene: TRBV29-1

CDR3 DNA: TGCGCCAGCAGCTTGGGGGACAGGTTGAGGGAGCAGTACTTC
CDR3 protein: CASSLGDRLREQYF
D gene: TRBD1
J gene: TRBJ2-7
CDR3 length: 14
clone size: NA
V gene: TRBV5-1

CDR3 DNA: TGTGCCAGTAGTCCGGGACTAGCGGGAGCTGAGCAGTTCTTC
CDR3 protein: CASSPGLAGAEQFF
D gene: TRBD2
J gene: TRBJ2-1
CDR3 length: 14
clone size: NA
V gene: TRBV19

CDR3 DNA: TGTGCCAGCAGCTTGCGGTCCGGCACAGATACGCAGTATTTT
CDR3 protein: CASSLRSGTDTQYF
D gene: NA
J gene: TRBJ2-3
CDR3 length: 14
clone size: NA
V gene: TRBV5-6

CDR3 DNA: TGTGCCAGTCATCCAGGGGGGATCTCCGGGGCCAACGTCCTGACTTTC
CDR3 protein: CASHPGGISGANVLTF
D gene: NA
J gene: TRBJ2-6
CDR3 length: 16
clone size: NA
V gene: TRBV19

CDR3 DNA: TGTGCCAGCAGTTCACCATTGGGACAGGCATCGGCTGAAGCTTTCTTT
CDR3 protein: CASSSPLGQASAEAFF
D gene: TRBD1
J gene: TRBJ1-1
CDR3 length: 16
clone size: NA
V gene: TRBV28

CDR3 DNA: TGTGCCAGCCCCAGGGGGGACAGGGGCTGCAATGAGCAGTTCTTC
CDR3 protein: CASPRGDRGCNEQFF
D gene: NA
J gene: TRBJ2-1
CDR3 length: 15
clone size: once
V gene: TRBV21-1

CDR3 DNA: TGTGCCAGCAGGCCTCGGGACTACAATGAGCAGTTCTTC
CDR3 protein: CASRPRDYNEQFF
D gene: NA
J gene: TRBJ2-1
CDR3 length: 13
clone size: NA
V gene: TRBV7-8

CDR3 DNA: TGTGCCAGCAGCCAAGGGGGGGGATCCCGAATAACCGGGGAGCTGTTTTTT
CDR3 protein: CASSQGGGSRITGELFF
D gene: TRBD2
J gene: TRBJ2-2
CDR3 length: 17
clone size: NA
V gene: TRBV4-2

CDR3 DNA: TGTGCCAGCAGCCAGACGGGGGAATCTAATGAAAAACTGTTTTTT
CDR3 protein: CASSQTGESNEKLFF
D gene: NA
J gene: TRBJ1-4
CDR3 length: 15
clone size: once
V gene: TRBV11-2

CDR3 DNA: TGCAGCGTACTGACTAGCGGGGGTTACGAGCAGTACTTC
CDR3 protein: CSVLTSGGYEQYF
D gene: TRBD2
J gene: TRBJ2-7
CDR3 length: 13
clone size: NA
V gene: TRBV29-1

CDR3 DNA: TGTGCCAGTAGTGGTCGAACAGGAAACACCGGGGAGCTGTTTTTT
CDR3 protein: CASSGRTGNTGELFF
D gene: NA
J gene: TRBJ2-2
CDR3 length: 15
clone size: NA
V gene: TRBV19

CDR3 DNA: TGTGCCAGCAGCGTAGAAGGTAGCGGGAGGGCCTCAGGCGGGGAGCTGTTTTTT
CDR3 protein: CASSVEGSGRASGGELFF
D gene: TRBD2
J gene: TRBJ2-2
CDR3 length: 18
clone size: NA
V gene: TRBV9

CDR3 DNA: TGTGCCACCAGCAGAGTGTCCCGCACCGGGGAGCTGTTTTTT
CDR3 protein: CATSRVSRTGELFF
D gene: NA
J gene: TRBJ2-2
CDR3 length: 14
clone size: NA
V gene: TRBV15

CDR3 DNA: TGTGCCAGCAGCTCAGGGGGACAGGGGAATGAAAAACTGTTTTTT
CDR3 protein: CASSSGGQGNEKLFF
D gene: TRBD1
J gene: TRBJ1-4
CDR3 length: 15
clone size: NA
V gene: TRBV9

CDR3 DNA: TGTGCCAGCAGCGTAGGCGGCCGCGATAAAGAGACCCAGTACTTC
CDR3 protein: CASSVGGRDKETQYF
D gene: NA
J gene: TRBJ2-5
CDR3 length: 15
clone size: NA
V gene: TRBV9

CDR3 DNA: TGTGCCAGTAGTATATGGACAGGCGATCAGCCCCAGCATTTT
CDR3 protein: CASSIWTGDQPQHF
D gene: TRBD1
J gene: TRBJ1-5
CDR3 length: 14
clone size: NA
V gene: TRBV19

CDR3 DNA: TGTGCCAGCAGTTACTTCCGCGGAGCTTATAATTCACCCCTCCACTTT
CDR3 protein: CASSYFRGAYNSPLHF
D gene: NA
J gene: TRBJ1-6
CDR3 length: 16
clone size: NA
V gene: TRBV6-5

CDR3 DNA: TGTGCCAGCAGTGAAACCCGGACAGGGTGGCGCTACACCTTC
CDR3 protein: CASSETRTGWRYTF
D gene: TRBD1
J gene: TRBJ1-2
CDR3 length: 14
clone size: NA
V gene: TRBV6-1

CDR3 DNA: TGTGCCAGCTCATCCGTCAGGGAACAGCCCCAGCATTTT
CDR3 protein: CASSSVREQPQHF
D gene: NA
J gene: TRBJ1-5
CDR3 length: 13
clone size: NA
V gene: TRBV18

CDR3 DNA: TGTGCCAGCCGTGAAATTAGGGGAGGTCGTGGAAACACCATATATTTT
CDR3 protein: CASREIRGGRGNTIYF
D gene: NA
J gene: TRBJ1-3
CDR3 length: 16
clone size: once
V gene: TRBV2

CDR3 DNA: TGTGCCAGCAGTTTTCTGCCCGCGGGGAGAATAGTCTACGAGCAGTACTTC
CDR3 protein: CASSFLPAGRIVYEQYF
D gene: NA
J gene: TRBJ2-7
CDR3 length: 17
clone size: NA
V gene: TRBV27

CDR3 DNA: TGTGCCAGCAGCGGGGTTTCCCAGTACTTC
CDR3 protein: CASSGVSQYF
D gene: NA
J gene: TRBJ2-5
CDR3 length: 10
clone size: NA
V gene: TRBV25-1

CDR3 DNA: TGTGCCATCAGTGAAGCTTTAGCGGGAGTGGCGGATAATGAGCAGTTCTTC
CDR3 protein: CAISEALAGVADNEQFF
D gene: TRBD2
J gene: TRBJ2-1
CDR3 length: 17
clone size: NA
V gene: TRBV10-3

CDR3 DNA: TGTGCCAGCAGCTTGTATGGGACTAGGGTGAAAGAGACCCAGTACTTC
CDR3 protein: CASSLYGTRVKETQYF
D gene: TRBD2
J gene: TRBJ2-5
CDR3 length: 16
clone size: NA
V gene: TRBV5-6

CDR3 DNA: TGTGCCAGCAGCCCCGAACAGGGGGCTTATGAAAAACTGTTTTTT
CDR3 protein: CASSPEQGAYEKLFF
D gene: TRBD1
J gene: TRBJ1-4
CDR3 length: 15
clone size: NA
V gene: TRBV7-9

CDR3 DNA: TGCGCCAGCAGCCCAGAGAATTCTCACGGGCAAGAGACCCAGTACTTC
CDR3 protein: CASSPENSHGQETQYF
D gene: NA
J gene: TRBJ2-5
CDR3 length: 16
clone size: NA
V gene: TRBV4-1

CDR3 DNA: TGTGCCAGCAGTTACACAGACCGGGACAGCTATGGCTACACCTTC
CDR3 protein: CASSYTDRDSYGYTF
D gene: TRBD1
J gene: TRBJ1-2
CDR3 length: 15
clone size: NA
V gene: TRBV6-6

CDR3 DNA: TGTGCCAGCAGTGAATCCAGGGCCCAAAATTACGAGCAGTACTTC
CDR3 protein: CASSESRAQNYEQYF
D gene: NA
J gene: TRBJ2-7
CDR3 length: 15
clone size: NA
V gene: TRBV25-1

CDR3 DNA: TGCAGTGGTAGTAAGGGACTCCAGAACACTGAAGCTTTCTTT
CDR3 protein: CSGSKGLQNTEAFF
D gene: NA
J gene: TRBJ1-1
CDR3 length: 14
clone size: once
V gene: TRBV20-1

CDR3 DNA: TGTGCCAGCAGCCCCCCCGGAGAGTACCCCTACAATGAGCAGTTCTTC
CDR3 protein: CASSPPGEYPYNEQFF
D gene: NA
J gene: TRBJ2-1
CDR3 length: 16
clone size: NA
V gene: TRBV7-3

CDR3 DNA: TGCAGCGTTGGTGGCAGGGGGAACACTGAAGCTTTCTTT
CDR3 protein: CSVGGRGNTEAFF
D gene: NA
J gene: TRBJ1-1
CDR3 length: 13
clone size: NA
V gene: TRBV29-1

CDR3 DNA: TGTGCCAGCAGCTTAGCGACAGGGGGCAAGGAGCCCCAGCATTTT
CDR3 protein: CASSLATGGKEPQHF
D gene: TRBD1
J gene: TRBJ1-5
CDR3 length: 15
clone size: NA
V gene: TRBV7-2

CDR3 DNA: TGTGCCAGTAGTATAGGAGACTTCTCTGGAAACACCATATATTTT
CDR3 protein: CASSIGDFSGNTIYF
D gene: NA
J gene: TRBJ1-3
CDR3 length: 15
clone size: NA
V gene: TRBV19

CDR3 DNA: TGTGCCAGCAGGCCTAGCGGGCCAGAGACCCAGTACTTC
CDR3 protein: CASRPSGPETQYF
D gene: TRBD2
J gene: TRBJ2-5
CDR3 length: 13
clone size: NA
V gene: TRBV12-3/TRBV12-4

CDR3 DNA: TGTGCCAGCAGCTTAGGGCTAGCGGGACTGACCGGGGAGCTGTTTTTT
CDR3 protein: CASSLGLAGLTGELFF
D gene: TRBD2
J gene: TRBJ2-2
CDR3 length: 16
clone size: NA
V gene: TRBV5-6

CDR3 DNA: TGTGCCAGCAGCTACGGGACAGCCCCACAGTACTTC
CDR3 protein: CASSYGTAPQYF
D gene: TRBD1
J gene: TRBJ2-7
CDR3 length: 12
clone size: NA
V gene: TRBV7-9

CDR3 DNA: TGTGCCAGCAGTGAAACGGGAGAGGCCGGGGAGCTGTTTTTT
CDR3 protein: CASSETGEAGELFF
D gene: NA
J gene: TRBJ2-2
CDR3 length: 14
clone size: few
V gene: TRBV6-4

CDR3 DNA: TGTGCCGGCCACAGAGGGTTGCATGGCTACACCTTC
CDR3 protein: CAGHRGLHGYTF
D gene: NA
J gene: TRBJ1-2
CDR3 length: 12
clone size: NA
V gene: TRBV2

CDR3 DNA: TGTGCCAGCAGCCATCGGACAGCTAACACTGAAGCTTTCTTT
CDR3 protein: CASSHRTANTEAFF
D gene: NA
J gene: TRBJ1-1
CDR3 length: 14
clone size: NA
V gene: TRBV7-9

CDR3 DNA: TGTGCCAGCAGTTTATCGCCGGGGAGTACTTACTTTCCCCATGGCTACACCTTC
CDR3 protein: CASSLSPGSTYFPHGYTF
D gene: NA
J gene: TRBJ1-2
CDR3 length: 18
clone size: few
V gene: TRBV27

CDR3 DNA: TGTGCCAGCAGCCCCCCCAGGGGACAAGAGACCCAGTACTTC
CDR3 protein: CASSPPRGQETQYF
D gene: NA
J gene: TRBJ2-5
CDR3 length: 14
clone size: NA
V gene: TRBV7-9

CDR3 DNA: TGTGCCAGCAGCTTGGAGCGGGAGCAGTTCTTC
CDR3 protein: CASSLEREQFF
D gene: NA
J gene: TRBJ2-1
CDR3 length: 11
clone size: NA
V gene: TRBV5-4

CDR3 DNA: TGCAGTGCTAGTCCAATCCAACTAGCGGGAGCAACAGATACGCAGTATTTT
CDR3 protein: CSASPIQLAGATDTQYF
D gene: TRBD2
J gene: TRBJ2-3
CDR3 length: 17
clone size: NA
V gene: TRBV20-1

CDR3 DNA: TGTGCCATCAGTGAGTCGAGGACAGCTTACTACGAGCAGTACTTC
CDR3 protein: CAISESRTAYYEQYF
D gene: NA
J gene: TRBJ2-7
CDR3 length: 15
clone size: NA
V gene: TRBV10-3

CDR3 DNA: TGTGCCAGCTCACCGCTCTTGGAGCGGTCCCACTCTGGGGCCAACGTCCTGACTTTC
CDR3 protein: CASSPLLERSHSGANVLTF
D gene: NA
J gene: TRBJ2-6
CDR3 length: 19
clone size: NA
V gene: TRBV18

CDR3 DNA: TGTGCCAGCAGCGTAGCTGGCCAGGGGGACGTTGAACTGTTCTTC
CDR3 protein: CASSVAGQGDVELFF
D gene: TRBD1
J gene: TRBJ2-1
CDR3 length: 15
clone size: NA
V gene: TRBV9

CDR3 DNA: TGCACTGCGGGAGGGAGAGAGACCCAGTACTTC
CDR3 protein: CTAGGRETQYF
D gene: TRBD2
J gene: TRBJ2-5
CDR3 length: 11
clone size: few
V gene: TRBV20-1

CDR3 DNA: TGTGCCAGCAGCTTAGTCACAGCCTGGGCTCGTCAGCCCCAGCATTTT
CDR3 protein: CASSLVTAWARQPQHF
D gene: NA
J gene: TRBJ1-5
CDR3 length: 16
clone size: NA
V gene: TRBV7-8

CDR3 DNA: TGCACCAGCAGCCACAGGGCCAAACCGATCTATGGCTACACCTTC
CDR3 protein: CTSSHRAKPIYGYTF
D gene: NA
J gene: TRBJ1-2
CDR3 length: 15
clone size: NA
V gene: TRBV1

CDR3 DNA: TGTGCTAGCAAAACGTCTGGGACTAGCGATGAGCAGTTCTTC
CDR3 protein: CASKTSGTSDEQFF
D gene: TRBD2
J gene: TRBJ2-1
CDR3 length: 14
clone size: NA
V gene: TRBV12-5

CDR3 DNA: TGCGCCAGCAGCCTGGGACAGGGCCGAACTGAAAAACTGTTTTTT
CDR3 protein: CASSLGQGRTEKLFF
D gene: TRBD1
J gene: TRBJ1-4
CDR3 length: 15
clone size: NA
V gene: TRBV5-1

CDR3 DNA: TGCGCCAGCAGCTTGCAGGGTTCCCCTAATCAGCCCCAGCATTTT
CDR3 protein: CASSLQGSPNQPQHF
D gene: NA
J gene: TRBJ1-5
CDR3 length: 15
clone size: few
V gene: TRBV5-1